Included here is one TCR beta chain sequence, with context. Its target antigen remains unknown. No base quality values were provided; no much bigger clone lies one nucleotide off. This sample is part of a study of T cells in Graves' hyperthyroidism and ophthalmopathy (dated by TCRdb to about 2019). With respect to the entire study: To identify TCR V-J signatures that set the groups apart, the researchers used a discovery cohort of 90 to 100 patients, made up of 43 with Graves' ophthalmopathy and some 60 with stable Graves' hyperthyroidism. The 100 discovery patients were divided at random into training and test sets in a 7:3 ratio. Prospective prediction of ophthalmopathy was tested in an independent validation cohort consisting of roughly 19 hyperthyroidism patients and 15 to 17 patients who later progressed to ophthalmopathy. After sampling, hyperthyroidism patients received methimazole starting at 30 mg daily, and ophthalmopathy patients received high-dose intravenous methylprednisolone. The paper describes TCR Vbeta CDR3 sequencing of 120 to 150 peripheral blood samples, made up of under 50 ophthalmopathy patients, approximately 73 hyperthyroidism patients and about 17 progressor patients. Thyroid tissue and blood T-cell repertoires from about 6 Graves' hyperthyroidism patients were also compared in the study.

From cysteine to phenylalanine, the CDR3 is 15 amino acids long. Only CDR3 DNA is held: 45 bases, read in frame from base 1. After removal of 3 bases from V and 1 base from J, the junction retains 1 base not matched to a gene. The germline V gene (reference sequence) specifies LNHDA as CDR1 and SQIVND as CDR2. The study excluded patients with uncontrolled infections, other autoimmune diseases, pregnancy or lactation. Diagnoses were based on clinical symptoms, serum thyroxine and TRAb, thyroid ultrasound and orbital computed tomography. Total RNA was extracted using Trizol reagent, and RNA quality was assessed on an Agilent 2100 Bioanalyzer. Points the paper makes about the study in general: No statistical method was used to fix the sample size in advance, and group allocation was not hidden from the investigators. Blood samples also contained most of the expanded thyroid clonotypes (frequency above 0.001), which suggests that blood repertoires may reflect thyroid immune responses. In cross-validation, a model built on a 13 V-J signature told ophthalmopathy apart from stable hyperthyroidism with less than 90% sensitivity and about 81% specificity, and in testing the same model reached 80%/75%. In validation, the model predicted progression to ophthalmopathy with 55% to 71% sensitivity and approximately 78% specificity, a median of about six months before onset.

TCR beta CDR3 regions were amplified from RNA transcripts. The first round of RT-PCR for the TCR CDR3 was performed with the HTBI primer set and the Qiagen OneStep RT-PCR kit. Libraries were constructed in a second round of multiplex PCR, after which size selection and purification were carried out. Libraries were sequenced paired-end with 100 bp reads on an Illumina HiSeq2000. The study's own analysis went as follows. SOAPnuke was used to process the raw data, throwing out any read that contained adapters or uncalled bases, had a mean Phred below 15, or lacked an exact constant-primer or identifier match. COPE v1.2.5 was used to merge the high-quality paired reads, and each unique nucleotide sequence was defined as a clonotype. Clonotypes were aligned to IMGT TRBV, TRBD and TRBJ reference segments using MiTCR v1.1. The analysis included only V-J combinations with a frequency above 0.0001, which together covered roughly 99% of the repertoires. The TCS score was defined as F50 (clonal expansion) divided by E x V (chaos), with BLOSUM62-based TCRdist calculated between CDR3 peptides within each V-J. Welch's t-statistics and random forest reduced some 510 V-J features to about 12, which were used in a naive Bayes classifier (R e1071). The similarity between thyroid and blood repertoires was quantified using the Morisita-Horn index. TCRdb cleaned the public reads at Q25 with fastp, built clones with MiXCR and kept in-frame beta chains. A single entry per CDR3 protein holds the most common genes and DNA from its merged rows. These V and J calls rely on TCRdb rather than the paper's analysis. Across this sample there are roughly 500,000 distinct CDR3 sequences, with over 35% seen only once. The ten largest clones add up to around 47% of the sample.

Material for sequencing was peripheral blood or thyroid tissue (not recorded which). This clonotype originated in an adult woman with Graves' disease, either hyperthyroidism or ophthalmopathy (not recorded which). The chain uses TRBV19 and TRBJ1-5, and TRBD1 aligns with 9 junction nucleotides. The base sequence is TGTGCCAGTAGTATCGACAGGGGGAGCAATCAGCCCCAGCATTTT. The resulting protein is CASSIDRGSNQPQHF.